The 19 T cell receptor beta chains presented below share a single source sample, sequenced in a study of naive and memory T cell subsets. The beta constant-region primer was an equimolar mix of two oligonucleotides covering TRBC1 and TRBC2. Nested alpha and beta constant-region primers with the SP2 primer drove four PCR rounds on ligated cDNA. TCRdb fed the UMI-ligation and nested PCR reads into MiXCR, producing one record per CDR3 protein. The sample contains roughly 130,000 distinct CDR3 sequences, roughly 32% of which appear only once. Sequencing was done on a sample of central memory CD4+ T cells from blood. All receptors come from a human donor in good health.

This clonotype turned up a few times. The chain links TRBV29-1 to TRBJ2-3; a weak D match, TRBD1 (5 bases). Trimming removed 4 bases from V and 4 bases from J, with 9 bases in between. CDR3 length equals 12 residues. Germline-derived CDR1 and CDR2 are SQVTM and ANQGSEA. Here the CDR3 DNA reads TGCAGCGTTGTTGGGGCGGCAGATACGCAGTATTTT. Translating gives CSVVGAADTQYF.

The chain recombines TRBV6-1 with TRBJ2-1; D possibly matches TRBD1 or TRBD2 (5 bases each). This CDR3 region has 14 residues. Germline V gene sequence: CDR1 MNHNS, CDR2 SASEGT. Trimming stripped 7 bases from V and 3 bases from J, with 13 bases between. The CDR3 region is CASKPGAFYNEQFF. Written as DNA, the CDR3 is TGTGCCAGCAAACCCGGGGCCTTCTACAATGAGCAGTTCTTC.

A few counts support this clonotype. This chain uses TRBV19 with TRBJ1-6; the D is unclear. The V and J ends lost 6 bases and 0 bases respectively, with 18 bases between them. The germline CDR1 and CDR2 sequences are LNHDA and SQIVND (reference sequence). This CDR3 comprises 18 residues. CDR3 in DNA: TGTGCCAGTAGCCTCACAGCCGGCCAGAGCTCCTATAATTCACCCCTCCACTTT. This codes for CASSLTAGQSSYNSPLHF.

The CDR3, as DNA: TGTGCCAGCAAAACAGGGGGCGCCTATGGCTACACCTTC. It encodes CASKTGGAYGYTF. The gene calls are TRBV6-2 or TRBV6-3 and TRBJ1-2, with TRBD1 matching 9 bases. The germline CDR1 and CDR2 sequences are MNHEY and SVGEGT. The CDR3 contains 13 residues. V lost 7 bases and J lost 4; bases outside the gene matches: 4.

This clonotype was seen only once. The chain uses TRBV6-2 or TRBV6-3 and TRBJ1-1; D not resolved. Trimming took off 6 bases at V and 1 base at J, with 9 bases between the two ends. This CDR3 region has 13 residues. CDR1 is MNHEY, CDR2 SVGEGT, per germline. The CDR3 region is CASRLTENTEAFF. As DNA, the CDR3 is TGTGCCAGCAGATTAACAGAGAACACTGAAGCTTTCTTT.

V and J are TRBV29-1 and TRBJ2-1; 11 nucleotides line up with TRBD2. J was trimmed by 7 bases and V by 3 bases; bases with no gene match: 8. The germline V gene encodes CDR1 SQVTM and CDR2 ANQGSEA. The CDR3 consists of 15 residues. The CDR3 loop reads CSVEGTSGRVNEQFF. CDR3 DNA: TGCAGCGTTGAGGGAACTAGCGGGAGAGTAAATGAGCAGTTCTTC.

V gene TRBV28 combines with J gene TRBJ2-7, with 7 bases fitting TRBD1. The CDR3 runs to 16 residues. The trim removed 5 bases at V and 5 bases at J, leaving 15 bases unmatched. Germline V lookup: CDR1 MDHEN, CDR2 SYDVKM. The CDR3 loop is CASSLPATGTTHEQYF. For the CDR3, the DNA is TGTGCCAGCAGTCTACCGGCGACAGGGACGACCCACGAGCAGTACTTC.

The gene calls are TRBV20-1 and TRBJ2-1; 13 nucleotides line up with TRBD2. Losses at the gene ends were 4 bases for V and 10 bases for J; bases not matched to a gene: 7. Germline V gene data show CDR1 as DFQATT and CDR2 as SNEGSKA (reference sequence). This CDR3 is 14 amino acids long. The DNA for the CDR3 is TGCAGTGCTACAGGACTAGCGGGAGTAGGAGAGCAGTTCTTC. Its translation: CSATGLAGVGEQFF.

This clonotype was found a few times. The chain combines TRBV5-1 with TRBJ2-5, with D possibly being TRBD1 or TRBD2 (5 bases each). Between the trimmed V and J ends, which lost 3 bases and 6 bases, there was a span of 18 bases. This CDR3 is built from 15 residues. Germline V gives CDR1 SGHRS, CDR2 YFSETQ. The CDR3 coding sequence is TGCGCCAGCAGCTCCCAGGGTGGGGGAAAAAAGACCCAGTACTTC. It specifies CASSSQGGGKKTQYF. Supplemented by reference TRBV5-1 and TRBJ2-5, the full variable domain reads KAGVTQTPRYLIKTRGQQVTLSCSPISGHRSVSWYQQTPGQGLQFLFEYFSETQRNKGNFPGRFSGRQFSNSRSEMNVSTLELGDSALYLCASSSQGGGKKTQYFGPGTRLLVL.

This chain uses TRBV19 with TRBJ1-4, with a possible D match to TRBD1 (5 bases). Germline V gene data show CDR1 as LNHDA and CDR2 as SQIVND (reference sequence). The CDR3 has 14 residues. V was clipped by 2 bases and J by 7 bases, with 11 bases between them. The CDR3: CASSIRRGTEKLFF. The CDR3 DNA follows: TGTGCCAGTAGTATACGTCGAGGGACTGAAAAACTGTTTTTT.

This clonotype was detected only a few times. CDR3 bases: TGTGCCACCAGAAAAGAACGGTTAGGAAGCACCACCGGGGAGCTGTTTTTT. Its translation is CATRKERLGSTTGELFF. V and J are TRBV15 and TRBJ2-2; D remains unclear. Germline-derived CDR1 and CDR2 are LNHNV and YYDKDF (reference sequence). The CDR3 totals 17 residues. V was clipped by 6 bases and J by 4 bases, with 21 bases between them.

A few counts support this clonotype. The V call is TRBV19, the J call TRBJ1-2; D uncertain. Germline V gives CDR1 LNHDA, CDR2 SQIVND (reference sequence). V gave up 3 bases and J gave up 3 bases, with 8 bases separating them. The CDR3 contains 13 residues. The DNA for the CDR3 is TGTGCCAGTAGTATCACAGTGGACTATGGCTACACCTTC. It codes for CASSITVDYGYTF.

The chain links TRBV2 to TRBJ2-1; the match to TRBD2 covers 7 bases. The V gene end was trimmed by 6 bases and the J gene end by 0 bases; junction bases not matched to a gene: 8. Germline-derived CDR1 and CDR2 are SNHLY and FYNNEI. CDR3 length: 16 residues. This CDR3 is CASRRDYQDSYNEQFF. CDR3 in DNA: TGTGCCAGCAGAAGGGACTACCAAGACTCCTACAATGAGCAGTTCTTC.

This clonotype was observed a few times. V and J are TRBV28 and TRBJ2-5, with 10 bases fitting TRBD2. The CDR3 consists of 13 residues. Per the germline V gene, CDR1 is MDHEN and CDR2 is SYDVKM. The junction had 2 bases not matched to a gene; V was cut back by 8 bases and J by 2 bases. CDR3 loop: CASGLAEQETQYF. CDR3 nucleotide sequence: TGTGCCAGCGGACTAGCGGAACAAGAGACCCAGTACTTC.

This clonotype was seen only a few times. CDR3 coding DNA: TGTGCTAGTAGACTAACGAACACCGGGGAGCTGTTTTTT. This translates into CASRLTNTGELFF. The chain joins TRBV12-5 to TRBJ2-2; maybe TRBD2 (5 bases). V lost 8 bases and J lost 0, with 7 bases in between. Germline values: CDR1 LGHNT, CDR2 FRNRAP. This CDR3 region has 13 residues.

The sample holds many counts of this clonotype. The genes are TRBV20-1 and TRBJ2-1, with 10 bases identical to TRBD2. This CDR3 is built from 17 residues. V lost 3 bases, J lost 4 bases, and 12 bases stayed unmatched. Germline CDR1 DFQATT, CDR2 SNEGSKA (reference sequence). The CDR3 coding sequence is TGCAGTGCTAGCGGTACGTCTAGCGGGAGTCAGTACAATGAGCAGTTCTTC. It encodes CSASGTSSGSQYNEQFF.

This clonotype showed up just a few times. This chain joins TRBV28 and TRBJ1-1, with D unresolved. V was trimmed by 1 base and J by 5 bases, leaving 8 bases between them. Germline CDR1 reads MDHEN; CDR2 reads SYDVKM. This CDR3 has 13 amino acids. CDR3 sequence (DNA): TGTGCCAGCAGTTTATCGTTAGGGACTGAAGCTTTCTTT. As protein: CASSLSLGTEAFF.

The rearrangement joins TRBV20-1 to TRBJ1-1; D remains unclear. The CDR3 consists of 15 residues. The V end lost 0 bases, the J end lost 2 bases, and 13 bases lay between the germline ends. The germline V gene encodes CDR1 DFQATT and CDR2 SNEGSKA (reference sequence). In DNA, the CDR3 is TGCAGTGCTAGAGATCAGTGGAAGAGTAACACTGAAGCTTTCTTT. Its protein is CSARDQWKSNTEAFF.

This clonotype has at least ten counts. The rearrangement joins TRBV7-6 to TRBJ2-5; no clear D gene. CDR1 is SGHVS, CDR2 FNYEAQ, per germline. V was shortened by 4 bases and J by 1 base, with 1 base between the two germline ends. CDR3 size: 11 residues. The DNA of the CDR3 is TGTGCCAGCAGCTCCCAAGAGACCCAGTACTTC. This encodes CASSSQETQYF.